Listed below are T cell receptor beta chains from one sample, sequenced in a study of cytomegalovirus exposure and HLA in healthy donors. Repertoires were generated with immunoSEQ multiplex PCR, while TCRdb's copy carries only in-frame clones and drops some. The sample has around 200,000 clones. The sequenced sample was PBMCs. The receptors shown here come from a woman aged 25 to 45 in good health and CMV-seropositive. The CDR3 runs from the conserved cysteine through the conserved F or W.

CDR3aa: CASSQEASSGGADTQYF
v_gene: TRBV4-2

CDR3aa: CASSQGGGWYTEAFF
v_gene: TRBV14

CDR3aa: CASSPGRGRPFNNEQFF
v_gene: TRBV18

CDR3aa: CASGQPPRVSGNTIYF
v_gene: TRBV12-5

CDR3aa: CASSKGLAGPSRTVYEQYF
v_gene: TRBV6-1

CDR3aa: CASRPTGDSYEQYF
v_gene: TRBV5-1

CDR3aa: CASSGGPNYGYTF
v_gene: TRBV7-9

CDR3aa: CSVERTGRYGYTF
v_gene: TRBV29-1

CDR3aa: CAISGPREYGYTF
v_gene: TRBV10-3

CDR3aa: CASSLRRLANTGELFF
v_gene: TRBV5-1

CDR3aa: CASSSPYTEAFF
v_gene: TRBV13

CDR3aa: CASSHVDRIPRRANEKLFF
v_gene: TRBV7-8

CDR3aa: CASSPQGAVGYEQYF
v_gene: TRBV4-1

CDR3aa: CASTNDGTGNEELFF
v_gene: TRBV6-5

CDR3aa: CASSLARRGGDTQYF
v_gene: TRBV7-2

CDR3aa: CASSVAGNTEAFF
v_gene: TRBV9

CDR3aa: CARGEYGYTF
v_gene: TRBV19

CDR3aa: CASSFGGQSHSNQPQHF
v_gene: TRBV28

CDR3aa: CASSIVTSGSMYNEQFF
v_gene: TRBV19

CDR3aa: CASSLVRDRVSEAFF
v_gene: TRBV7-8

CDR3aa: CASGITLGHSPYEQYF
v_gene: TRBV12-5

CDR3aa: CASSWDRHSGANVLTF
v_gene: TRBV27

CDR3aa: CSVDPAGVGDTQYF
v_gene: TRBV29-1

CDR3aa: CASRSQVTANTEAFF
v_gene: TRBV6-5

CDR3aa: CASASGRTYNEQFF
v_gene: TRBV6-1

CDR3aa: CASSPLPNRDTSGYTF
v_gene: TRBV27

CDR3aa: CATSRVTDPPYEQYF
v_gene: TRBV15

CDR3aa: CATSTRQVQETQYF
v_gene: TRBV19

CDR3aa: CASSLGTGDFDEQYF
v_gene: TRBV27

CDR3aa: CASTSIAQNEAFF
v_gene: TRBV28

CDR3aa: CASSLGHIQWETQYF
v_gene: TRBV5-1

CDR3aa: CASSETSSYNEQFF
v_gene: TRBV6-1

CDR3aa: CASSSRRRAYQETQYF
v_gene: TRBV11-2

CDR3aa: CASQTGTYGYTF
v_gene: TRBV10-3

CDR3aa: CAISETSGGSYGYTF
v_gene: TRBV10-3

CDR3aa: CASGPGPGQVYF
v_gene: TRBV28

CDR3aa: CASTILGGETQYF
v_gene: TRBV28

CDR3aa: CASSIPGENTEAFF
v_gene: TRBV19

CDR3aa: CASSRTVHEKLFF
v_gene: TRBV11-3

CDR3aa: CASRGGPLNSPLHF
v_gene: TRBV7-8

CDR3aa: CASSFDWTSAAYEQYF
v_gene: TRBV7-2

CDR3aa: CASSLGGFEPQHF
v_gene: TRBV5-8